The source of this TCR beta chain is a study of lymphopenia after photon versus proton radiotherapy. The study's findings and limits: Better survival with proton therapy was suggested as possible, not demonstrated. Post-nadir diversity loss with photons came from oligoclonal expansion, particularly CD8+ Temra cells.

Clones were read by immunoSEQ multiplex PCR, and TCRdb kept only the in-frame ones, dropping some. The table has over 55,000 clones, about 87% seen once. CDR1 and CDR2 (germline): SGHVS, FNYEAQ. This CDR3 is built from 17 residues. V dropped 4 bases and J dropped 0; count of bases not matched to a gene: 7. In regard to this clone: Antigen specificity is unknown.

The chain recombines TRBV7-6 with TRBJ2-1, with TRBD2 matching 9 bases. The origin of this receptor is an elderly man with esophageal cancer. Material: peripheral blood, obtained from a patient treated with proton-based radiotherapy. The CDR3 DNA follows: TGTGCCAGCAGCTCCAGGCTAGCGGGGCGCTCCTACAATGAGCAGTTCTTC. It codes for CASSSRLAGRSYNEQFF.